The subject of this entry is one TCR beta chain. The source of the sample is a study of blood T cell repertoires in COVID-19. Across the whole study: Italy, Spain and the United States were the sources of the convalescent and acute COVID-19 samples. PBMCs, B-cell-depleted T cells, or T cells were the source of the cDNA or gDNA that made up the material.

Source study methods: Estimated nucleated cell counts came from reference gene primer amplification. Profiling relied on immunoSEQ multiplex PCR, and the TCRdb table lists in-frame clones only, not all of them. The V and J calls and clone size come from that table; D and trimming were worked out from the DNA. The sample carries 80,000 or so clones, 80% to 90% recorded once. The Seattle patients, enrolled during active infection, were followed longitudinally. The sequence derives from a man aged 55 to 70 with COVID-19, enrolled during active disease. The sequencing input was peripheral blood.

The CDR3 bases are TGTGCCAGCAGCCATACGTCGGGACAGTCATTAGGCACAGATACGCAGTATTTT. Translated: CASSHTSGQSLGTDTQYF. The V call is TRBV14, the J call TRBJ2-3; 7 bases agree with TRBD1. The CDR3 consists of 18 residues. CDR1 and CDR2 (germline): SGHDN, FVKESK. J was trimmed by 1 base and V by 3 bases; bases with no gene match: 13.